This T cell receptor (beta chain) is drawn from a study of shared clonotypes between healthy human individuals. Study-level background: Every donor yielded three CD4 naive, three CD4 memory, two CD8 naive and one CD8 memory plate.

Selected positively for CCR7 and CD45RO-negative, naive CD8 cells excluded terminally differentiated effector memory CD45RA+ cells. None of the donors, who were healthy HIV-negative adults, had recently had acute infections or vaccinations. Germline assignment: CDR1 WSHSY and CDR2 SAAADI. There are 15 residues in the CDR3. The ends lost 4 bases at V and 6 bases at J; junction bases unmatched: 12. In replicate PCRs of sorted subsets, roughly 190 ng DNA, 29,000 or so T cell genomes, was used. Profiled with immunoSEQ multiplex PCR; TCRdb holds only in-frame clones, not every one. The sample lists 650,000 to 800,000 clones, around 90% occurring once.

Sequencing input: naive CD8+ T cells sorted from blood. The rearrangement uses TRBV10-2 and TRBJ2-7, with 7 bases that match TRBD1. The TCR was taken from a man aged 25 to 40 in good health. CDR3 in amino acids: CASSAGSQGTPEQYF. The DNA of the CDR3 is TGCGCCAGCAGTGCTGGTTCACAGGGGACGCCCGAGCAGTACTTC.